These T cell receptor beta chains were read from a single sample in a study of blood T cell repertoires in COVID-19. The protocol was immunoSEQ multiplex PCR, while the TCRdb copy is restricted to in-frame clones and leaves out a portion. This table has 350,000 or so clones, about 90% appearing once. Sequencing used PBMCs or T cells enriched from blood (not recorded which). The receptors were gathered from a woman younger than 45 who had been exposed to COVID-19. Each CDR3 is given with its conserved first and last residue. D genes are given only for firm matches. Only some rows state a clone size, as once, few, many or a class for expanded clones.

v_gene: TRBV7-9
j_gene: TRBJ2-2
d_gene: .
abundance: once
CDR3nt: TGTGCCAGCAGCTTAAGGCCGAGTGGGCTAGCGAGGAACACCGGGGAGCTGTTTTTT
CDR3aa: CASSLRPSGLARNTGELFF

v_gene: TRBV7-9
j_gene: TRBJ1-1
d_gene: TRBD1
abundance: .
CDR3nt: TGTGCCAGCAGCTTAGCCCCAGGACAGGGGGGCACTGAAGCTTTCTTT
CDR3aa: CASSLAPGQGGTEAFF

v_gene: TRBV7-6
j_gene: TRBJ2-7
d_gene: TRBD1
abundance: .
CDR3nt: TGTGCCAGCAGCCTCTCCCCGGGACAGGGATTCCAGGAGCAGTACTTC
CDR3aa: CASSLSPGQGFQEQYF

v_gene: TRBV5-1
j_gene: TRBJ2-7
d_gene: TRBD2
abundance: .
CDR3nt: TGCGCCAGCACCGGGACTAGCGGGAGGTATAATATCTCCTACGAGCAGTACTTC
CDR3aa: CASTGTSGRYNISYEQYF

v_gene: TRBV7-3
j_gene: TRBJ2-6
d_gene: .
abundance: .
CDR3nt: TGTGCCAGCAGCTTCCCCGGGGGCTCTGGGGCCAACGTCCTGACTTTC
CDR3aa: CASSFPGGSGANVLTF

v_gene: TRBV7-9
j_gene: TRBJ1-4
d_gene: .
abundance: once
CDR3nt: TGTGCCAGCAGCTCCGGGGACACTCCTAATGAAAAACTGTTTTTT
CDR3aa: CASSSGDTPNEKLFF

v_gene: TRBV5-1
j_gene: TRBJ1-2
d_gene: .
abundance: .
CDR3nt: TGCGCCAGCAGCTTGGCCCAGGCCGTGAACTATGGCTACACCTTC
CDR3aa: CASSLAQAVNYGYTF

v_gene: TRBV6-5
j_gene: TRBJ1-4
d_gene: .
abundance: once
CDR3nt: TGTGCCACCGTCCGGGGGGCGTCCTTTAATGAAAAACTGTTTTTT
CDR3aa: CATVRGASFNEKLFF

v_gene: TRBV29-1
j_gene: TRBJ1-1
d_gene: .
abundance: few
CDR3nt: TGCAGCGTTGAAACCCAACATGCGAACACTGAAGCTTTCTTT
CDR3aa: CSVETQHANTEAFF

v_gene: TRBV7-2
j_gene: TRBJ1-1
d_gene: .
abundance: once
CDR3nt: TGTGCCAGCAGCTTATTTAGGGGCACTGAAGCTTTCTTT
CDR3aa: CASSLFRGTEAFF

v_gene: TRBV27
j_gene: TRBJ2-1
d_gene: .
abundance: .
CDR3nt: TGTGCCAGCAGGGAAGACTTTAGGGACTATGAGCAGTTCTTC
CDR3aa: CASREDFRDYEQFF